Below are 28 T cell receptor beta chains sequenced from a single sample in a study of beta chain features in type 1 diabetes. General study points: Moderate yet significant TCRB CDR3 shortening was seen in Type 1 diabetes patients in all four CD4+ subsets.

These receptors have no known antigen. Expressed TCRB transcripts were sequenced because the isolated RNA had all been reverse transcribed beforehand. Measured with immunoSEQ multiplex PCR; TCRdb has only the in-frame clones, and not every one. The table records about 160,000 clones, 63% of them present only once. The sequenced sample consisted of naive CD4+ T cells from blood. Receptors were obtained from a man between 25 and 39 years old with type 1 diabetes.

This clone appeared a few times. J is TRBJ2-1 and V is TRBV14, with no clear D. Germline V gene lookup returns CDR1 SGHDN and CDR2 FVKESK. The V gene lost 0 bases and the J gene lost 12 bases, with 12 bases spanning the gap. The CDR3 has 13 residues. The CDR3 DNA is TGTGCCAGCAGCCAAGATCTCGATCTGGGGCAGTTCTTC. This sequence encodes CASSQDLDLGQFF.

The chain uses TRBV5-1 and TRBJ2-7; 8 positions agree with TRBD1. Looked up from germline, CDR1 is SGHRS and CDR2 is YFSETQ. Trimming cost V 5 bases and J 4 bases; bases outside gene matches: 11. The CDR3 consists of 15 residues. CDR3 bases: TGCGCCAGCAGACCAGGGGGCGCGGAACTGTACGAGCAGTACTTC. Translation: CASRPGGAELYEQYF. Full variable domain (rest looked up from reference TRBV5-1 and TRBJ2-7): KAGVTQTPRYLIKTRGQQVTLSCSPISGHRSVSWYQQTPGQGLQFLFEYFSETQRNKGNFPGRFSGRQFSNSRSEMNVSTLELGDSALYLCASRPGGAELYEQYFGPGTRLTVT.

V usage is TRBV29-1 and J usage is TRBJ1-1; 7 bases match TRBD1. The CDR3 is 12 amino acids. Looked up from germline, CDR1 is SQVTM and CDR2 is ANQGSEA. The ends lost 7 bases at V and 2 bases at J; junction bases unmatched: 4. The CDR3: CSAWDRNTEAFF. The DNA of the CDR3 is TGCAGCGCCTGGGACAGAAACACTGAAGCTTTCTTT.

This chain links TRBV7-9 with TRBJ2-1; 9 bases are a match to TRBD1. Per germline, CDR1 SEHNR and CDR2 FQNEAQ (reference sequence). The junction had 12 bases not matched to a gene; V was cut back by 1 base and J by 5 bases. This CDR3 has 18 amino acids. DNA for the CDR3: TGTGCCAGCAGCTTAGTTCGTCTCTTGGGACAGGGTCACAATGAGCAGTTCTTC. It translates to CASSLVRLLGQGHNEQFF.

The chain is built from TRBV19 and TRBJ2-3; maybe TRBD1 (5 bases). CDR1 LNHDA and CDR2 SQIVND come from the germline V gene (reference sequence). The CDR3 is 13 residues long. Trimming cost V 4 bases and J 2 bases, with 7 bases left between them. CDR3 protein: CASSRQFTDTQYF. CDR3 bases: TGTGCCAGTAGTAGACAGTTCACAGATACGCAGTATTTT. Based on the CDR3 plus reference TRBV19 and TRBJ2-3, the full variable domain is DGGITQSPKYLFRKEGQNVTLSCEQNLNHDAMYWYRQDPGQGLRLIYYSQIVNDFQKGDIAEGYSVSREKKESFPLTVTSAQKNPTAFYLCASSRQFTDTQYFGPGTRLTVL.

This clone was observed once. V gene TRBV29-1 combines with J gene TRBJ2-1; D not certain. The CDR3 sequence is 12 residues long. Trimming left V 4 bases short and J 3 bases short, with 7 bases between. Germline values: CDR1 SQVTM, CDR2 ANQGSEA. The CDR3 DNA is TGCAGCGTTGTTGGCAACTACAATGAGCAGTTCTTC. Translating it yields CSVVGNYNEQFF.

The chain uses TRBV7-2 and TRBJ2-5, with D uncertain. CDR3 length: 15 amino acids. The ends were cut back, 5 bases at V and 5 bases at J, with 18 bases in the middle. Germline CDR1 SGHTA, CDR2 FQGNSA. CDR3 amino acids: CASSPTRVMRETQYF. The CDR3 DNA follows: TGTGCCAGCAGCCCGACAAGGGTGATGAGGGAGACCCAGTACTTC.

The chain recombines TRBV5-1 with TRBJ1-2; 7 bases match TRBD1. The germline V gene encodes CDR1 SGHRS and CDR2 YFSETQ. The CDR3 is made up of 14 amino acids. The V gene end was trimmed by 1 base and the J gene end by 5 bases; junction bases not matched to a gene: 5. As DNA, the CDR3 is TGCGCCAGCAGCTTGTATGACAGGGAGTATGGCTACACCTTC. Residues: CASSLYDREYGYTF. Full variable domain (remainder filled in from reference TRBV5-1 and TRBJ1-2): KAGVTQTPRYLIKTRGQQVTLSCSPISGHRSVSWYQQTPGQGLQFLFEYFSETQRNKGNFPGRFSGRQFSNSRSEMNVSTLELGDSALYLCASSLYDREYGYTFGSGTRLTVV.

The chain links TRBV28 to TRBJ1-4, with no clear D. Germline V gene lookup returns CDR1 MDHEN and CDR2 SYDVKM. The CDR3 extends over 14 amino acids. The V end was cut by 3 bases, the J end by 8 bases, with 13 bases between. CDR3 in DNA: TGTGCCAGCAGTTTTCCCCAAACTTCCGAAAAACTGTTTTTT. Amino acid sequence: CASSFPQTSEKLFF.

The chain uses TRBV30 and TRBJ2-1, with D uncertain. Germline loops: CDR1 GTSNPN, CDR2 SVGIG (reference sequence). V lost 4 bases and J lost 7, with 11 bases in between. The CDR3 contains 12 residues. This chain's CDR3 is CAWTGQVNEQFF. In DNA, the CDR3 is TGTGCCTGGACAGGTCAGGTTAATGAGCAGTTCTTC. Filled out from reference TRBV30 and TRBJ2-1, the complete variable domain reads SQTIHQWPATLVQPVGSPLSLECTVEGTSNPNLYWYRQAAGRGLQLLFYSVGIGQISSEVPQNLSASRPQDRQFILSSKKLLLSDSGFYLCAWTGQVNEQFFGPGTRLTVL.

Regarding this clone: At the DNA level, this CDR3 is encoded by other sequences in the same sample as well. The chain carries TRBV29-1 and TRBJ2-3; D is possibly TRBD1 (6 bases). The germline V and J ends were trimmed by 4 bases and 6 bases, with 8 bases remaining between them. The CDR3 is 11 amino acids. From germline, CDR1 is SQVTM and CDR2 ANQGSEA. CDR3: CSVGRGDTQYF. DNA of the CDR3: TGCAGCGTTGGTAGGGGGGATACGCAGTATTTT.

V gene TRBV5-1 combines with J gene TRBJ2-1, with TRBD2 matching over 7 bases. Germline assignment: CDR1 SGHRS and CDR2 YFSETQ. The V gene end was trimmed by 0 bases and the J gene end by 0 bases; junction bases not matched to a gene: 3. The CDR3 runs 16 residues. CDR3 DNA: TGCGCCAGCAGCTTGGGGCTAGCGGCCTCCTACAATGAGCAGTTCTTC. Translated: CASSLGLAASYNEQFF.

V and J are TRBV19 and TRBJ2-7; D ambiguous. The length of the CDR3 is 12 residues. In germline, CDR1 is LNHDA, CDR2 SQIVND (reference sequence). V lost 3 bases to trimming and J lost 3 bases, with 6 bases between them. CDR3 sequence: CASSIHGYEQYF. The CDR3 DNA sequence: TGTGCCAGTAGTATCCACGGCTACGAGCAGTACTTC. The whole variable domain, filled in from reference TRBV19 and TRBJ2-7, reads DGGITQSPKYLFRKEGQNVTLSCEQNLNHDAMYWYRQDPGQGLRLIYYSQIVNDFQKGDIAEGYSVSREKKESFPLTVTSAQKNPTAFYLCASSIHGYEQYFGPGTRLTVT.

The CDR3 is CAWTLGIAGQFF. The CDR3, as DNA: TGTGCCTGGACCCTTGGGATCGCGGGCCAGTTCTTC. The gene calls are TRBV30 and TRBJ2-1, with D maybe TRBD2 (5 bases). This CDR3 has 12 residues. The V end was cut by 4 bases, the J end by 13 bases, with 17 bases between. CDR1 and CDR2 from the germline V gene are GTSNPN and SVGIG (reference sequence).

The gene calls are TRBV29-1 and TRBJ1-1; no clear D gene. Germline CDR1 reads SQVTM; CDR2 reads ANQGSEA. The CDR3 spans 13 residues. With 4 bases removed from V and 3 bases from J, the gap between germline ends came to 12 bases. The CDR3 region is CSVARNSDTEAFF. Written as DNA, the CDR3 is TGCAGCGTTGCTAGGAACTCCGACACTGAAGCTTTCTTT.

The chain recombines TRBV15 with TRBJ2-3; 8 nucleotides match TRBD1. The CDR3 has 17 residues. V was clipped by 0 bases and J by 2 bases; unmatched bases: 7. Germline V gene sequence: CDR1 LNHNV, CDR2 YYDKDF (reference sequence). The CDR3 region has the DNA TGTGCCACCAGCAGAGAGACAGGGGTAATCAACACAGATACGCAGTATTTT. Translation gives CATSRETGVINTDTQYF.

V and J are TRBV29-1 and TRBJ2-5; D is ambiguous. This CDR3 has 12 residues. Germline CDR1 and CDR2: SQVTM and ANQGSEA. V was cut by 6 bases and J by 3 bases, with 11 bases left in between. The DNA of the CDR3 is TGCAGCGTGGGTTGGCAGGAAGAGACCCAGTACTTC. This encodes CSVGWQEETQYF.

V gene TRBV13 combines with J gene TRBJ1-2; D is unresolved. V was cut by 5 bases and J by 4 bases, with 23 bases left in between. CDR1 is PRHDT and CDR2 is FYEKMQ in the germline V gene (reference sequence). CDR3 length: 17 amino acids. Here the CDR3 DNA reads TGTGCCAGCAGCAAAAGGTCCACAGATGAACTATTCTATGGCTACACCTTC. It is translated as CASSKRSTDELFYGYTF.

This clone has a single count. The V and J genes are TRBV9 and TRBJ2-3; no clear D. V lost 2 bases, J lost 1 base, and 11 bases lay in between. Germline lookup yields CDR1 SGDLS and CDR2 YYNGEE. The CDR3 extends over 15 amino acids. The DNA of the CDR3 is TGTGCCAGCAGCGTGGGTTGGGCTGGCACAGATACGCAGTATTTT. Translation: CASSVGWAGTDTQYF. The full variable domain, with the rest looked up from reference TRBV9 and TRBJ2-3, is DSGVTQTPKHLITATGQRVTLRCSPRSGDLSVYWYQQSLDQGLQFLIQYYNGEERAKGNILERFSAQQFPDLHSELNLSSLELGDSALYFCASSVGWAGTDTQYFGPGTRLTVL.

The chain has TRBV4-3 and TRBJ1-1, with 7 positions matching TRBD1. This CDR3 spans 13 amino acids. Looked up from germline, CDR1 is LGHNA and CDR2 is YSLEER. V lost 3 bases and J lost 6; bases outside the gene matches: 4. CDR3 sequence (DNA): TGCGCCAGCAGCCAGGCCCAGGGGGCTGAAGCTTTCTTT. Its translation is CASSQAQGAEAFF.

The rearrangement links TRBV7-2 to TRBJ2-1; 11 bases align to TRBD1. Germline CDR1 reads SGHTA; CDR2 reads FQGNSA. Trimming took 5 bases from V and 6 from J; bases not matched to a gene: 9. CDR3 length equals 16 residues. CDR3 bases: TGTGCCAGCAGCCGGGGGACAGGGGGGACCGGCAATGAGCAGTTCTTC. Encoded protein: CASSRGTGGTGNEQFF.

The rearrangement links TRBV4-3 to TRBJ2-1; D may be TRBD1 or TRBD2 (6 bases each). The germline V gene has CDR1 LGHNA and CDR2 YSLEER. The CDR3 sequence is 13 residues long. V was cut by 3 bases and J by 9 bases, with 12 bases left in between. Written as DNA, the CDR3 is TGCGCCAGCAGCCATAGGGGGGCTACTGAGCAGTTCTTC. As protein: CASSHRGATEQFF.

There are a few counts of this clone. The J gene is TRBJ2-3, the V gene TRBV29-1, with TRBD1 as a possible D gene (6 bases). CDR3 size: 13 residues. Germline loops: CDR1 SQVTM, CDR2 ANQGSEA. Trimming took off 7 bases at V and 4 bases at J, with 15 bases between the two ends. The CDR3 DNA follows: TGCAGCGCCGAATTACAGGGAGCAGATACGCAGTATTTT. Its protein product is CSAELQGADTQYF.

The chain combines TRBV6-5 with TRBJ2-7, with D possibly matching TRBD1 (5 bases). V lost 0 bases and J 4 bases, leaving 13 bases between the germline ends. The CDR3 is made up of 15 amino acids. Germline V gene lookup returns CDR1 MNHEY and CDR2 SVGAGI. The CDR3 DNA is TGTGCCAGCAGTTACTCGTTTGACAGAGAATACGAGCAGTACTTC. Amino acid sequence: CASSYSFDREYEQYF.

This sequence joins TRBV9 and TRBJ2-3; D is unresolved. The V gene lost 0 bases and the J gene lost 5 bases, with 7 bases spanning the gap. Germline V gives CDR1 SGDLS, CDR2 YYNGEE. The CDR3 runs to 13 residues. CDR3 coding DNA: TGTGCCAGCAGCGTAGGTAGTAGAGATACGCAGTATTTT. It specifies CASSVGSRDTQYF.

This clone was seen only a few times. The J gene is TRBJ2-1, the V gene TRBV27; D call uncertain. The CDR3 spans 13 residues. Looked up from germline, CDR1 is MNHEY and CDR2 is SMNVEV (reference sequence). V was pared by 1 base and J by 3 bases, with 4 bases between. The CDR3 coding sequence is TGTGCCAGCAGTTTATACGACTACAATGAGCAGTTCTTC. It codes for CASSLYDYNEQFF.

This clone has more than one count but fewer than ten. The rearrangement links TRBV4-3 to TRBJ2-3; 11 bases align to TRBD1. Looked up from germline, CDR1 is LGHNA and CDR2 is YSLEER. The CDR3 has 16 residues. V lost 4 bases and J lost 3; bases outside the gene matches: 6. CDR3 bases: TGCGCCAGCAGCCGTCAGGGGACAGGGGGAACAGATACGCAGTATTTT. Its translation is CASSRQGTGGTDTQYF.

A few counts support this clone. The chain recombines TRBV30 with TRBJ2-1; 7 nucleotides align to TRBD1. Per germline, CDR1 GTSNPN and CDR2 SVGIG (reference sequence). The junction had 10 bases not matched to a gene; V was cut back by 5 bases and J by 6 bases. This CDR3 comprises 14 residues. CDR3 bases: TGTGCCTGGTCTACAGGGGCGCGGGTCAATGAGCAGTTCTTC. This translates into CAWSTGARVNEQFF.